One and the same sample provided the 29 T cell receptor beta chains below, sequenced in a study of T cells in narcolepsy. Generated by immunoSEQ multiplex PCR, the TCRdb table keeps only in-frame clones and is missing some. This sample has about 25,000 clones, with 84% found just once. Sequencing used CD45RA- memory CD4+ T cells from PBMCs. These receptors were taken from a human donor with narcolepsy.

The chain is built from TRBV7-6 and TRBJ2-7; D possibly uses TRBD1 or TRBD2 (5 bases each). The V gene's germline CDR1 is SGHVS and CDR2 FNYEAQ. The CDR3 is 12 amino acids. Between the trimmed V and J ends, which lost 5 bases and 9 bases, there was a span of 14 bases. CDR3 DNA sequence: TGTGCCAGCAGCGAAGGGGAGACAGCGCAGTACTTC. Translation: CASSEGETAQYF.

The J gene is TRBJ2-7, the V gene TRBV13; TRBD2 aligns across 7 bases. Per germline, CDR1 PRHDT and CDR2 FYEKMQ (reference sequence). CDR3 length equals 13 residues. V lost 8 bases, J lost 6 bases, and 10 bases stayed unmatched. CDR3 DNA: TGTGCCAGCTCTCTGCCGGGAGGTAGCGAGCAGTACTTC. This codes for CASSLPGGSEQYF.

CDR3 in DNA: TGTGCCAGCAGCGTAAGGCAGGGGGGAGATTCACCCCTCCACTTT. This translates into CASSVRQGGDSPLHF. This chain connects TRBV9 to TRBJ1-6; the match to TRBD1 covers 7 bases. The CDR3 loop spans 15 amino acids. Germline CDR1 and CDR2: SGDLS and YYNGEE. V gave up 1 base and J gave up 8 bases; unmatched junction bases: 6.

The chain combines TRBV11-3 with TRBJ2-1; the D is unclear. This CDR3 is built from 17 residues. Germline V gives CDR1 SGHNT, CDR2 YENEEA. V was pared by 7 bases and J by 0 bases, with 19 bases between. The CDR3 DNA follows: TGTGCCAGCACCGGTAGGGTGGGCACCTTCTCCTACAATGAGCAGTTCTTC. It codes for CASTGRVGTFSYNEQFF.

The CDR3 protein is CASRKEFPVEKLFF. The CDR3 DNA reads as TGTGCCAGCAGAAAGGAGTTCCCGGTTGAAAAACTGTTTTTT. The chain links TRBV27 to TRBJ1-4; unclear D gene. Germline V gene lookup returns CDR1 MNHEY and CDR2 SMNVEV (reference sequence). The V and J ends lost 6 bases and 7 bases respectively, with 15 bases between them. The CDR3 has 14 residues.

V is TRBV6-5 and J is TRBJ1-2; 8 positions agree with TRBD1. The CDR3 length is 14 residues. Trimming cost V 5 bases and J 3 bases; bases outside gene matches: 5. The germline V gene encodes CDR1 MNHEY and CDR2 SVGAGI. DNA for the CDR3: TGTGCCAGCAGTCCACCGGGACAGGACTATGGCTACACCTTC. It is translated as CASSPPGQDYGYTF.

This chain links TRBV19 with TRBJ1-2; no reliable D call. Trimming took 4 bases from V and 8 from J, leaving 14 bases between them. Germline V gene lookup returns CDR1 LNHDA and CDR2 SQIVND (reference sequence). There are 13 residues in the CDR3. In DNA form, the CDR3 reads TGTGCCAGTAGTAGGAAGCTATCGGGGGGCTACACCTTC. Translation: CASSRKLSGGYTF.

The V gene is TRBV27, the J gene TRBJ2-4, with no clear D. Germline V lookup: CDR1 MNHEY, CDR2 SMNVEV (reference sequence). This CDR3 spans 16 amino acids. Deletions cut 2 bases from V and 4 bases from J, with 15 bases between. The CDR3 region is CASSLMQDGRKNIQYF. CDR3 in DNA: TGTGCCAGCAGTTTAATGCAGGACGGGCGGAAAAACATTCAGTACTTC.

J is TRBJ1-2 and V is TRBV6-5; tentative D call: TRBD1 (6 bases). The CDR3 contains 14 residues. CDR1 MNHEY and CDR2 SVGAGI come from the germline V gene. Trimming took off 0 bases at V and 5 bases at J, with 10 bases between the two ends. CDR3 amino acids: CASSYSRTAYGYTF. The CDR3 coding sequence is TGTGCCAGCAGTTACTCTAGGACAGCATATGGCTACACCTTC.

The chain couples TRBV28 to TRBJ1-4; tentative D call: TRBD1 (6 bases). CDR3 size: 12 residues. The V and J ends lost 5 bases and 9 bases respectively, with 10 bases between them. Germline CDR1 is MDHEN and CDR2 is SYDVKM. The CDR3: CASSPTGQKLFF. CDR3 nucleotides: TGTGCCAGCAGTCCGACAGGTCAAAAACTGTTTTTT.

This chain links TRBV9 with TRBJ2-2; D is uncertain. The CDR3 covers 15 residues. Germline-derived CDR1 and CDR2 are SGDLS and YYNGEE. V dropped 0 bases and J dropped 6 bases, with 12 bases sitting between them. Here the CDR3 reads CASSVGASVAGELFF. The CDR3 coding sequence is TGTGCCAGCAGCGTAGGGGCCTCGGTCGCCGGGGAGCTGTTTTTT.

The chain has TRBV5-1 and TRBJ2-7; D may be TRBD2 (5 bases). V lost 0 bases to trimming and J lost 0 bases, with 10 bases between them. The CDR3 extends over 15 amino acids. Germline V CDR1 and CDR2: SGHRS, YFSETQ. CDR3 DNA sequence: TGCGCCAGCAGCTTGGGGCCGGGGAGCTCCTACGAGCAGTACTTC. Its protein is CASSLGPGSSYEQYF.

In this sample, this clone turned up a few times. The J gene is TRBJ2-1, the V gene TRBV25-1; the match to TRBD2 covers 8 bases. Germline values: CDR1 MGHDK, CDR2 SYGVNS. The CDR3 consists of 14 residues. The junction had 10 bases not matched to a gene; V was cut back by 8 bases and J by 7 bases. This CDR3 reads CASEQREIRNEQFF. The CDR3 DNA reads TGTGCCAGCGAGCAGCGGGAGATTCGGAATGAGCAGTTCTTC.

CDR3 protein: CASSLTGAGTDTQYF. CDR3 DNA: TGTGCCAGCAGCTTAACGGGAGCCGGCACAGATACGCAGTATTTT. This chain links TRBV11-3 with TRBJ2-3; possibly TRBD2 for D (6 bases). Between the trimmed V and J ends, which lost 2 bases and 1 base, there was a span of 10 bases. CDR1 is SGHNT and CDR2 is YENEEA in the germline V gene. CDR3 length equals 15 residues.

Only one count was recorded for this clone. The chain couples TRBV5-8 to TRBJ2-3, with D perhaps matching TRBD2 (5 bases). Looked up from germline, CDR1 is SGHTS and CDR2 is YDEGEE. Deletions cut 0 bases from V and 0 bases from J, with 5 bases between. This CDR3 has 14 residues. The CDR3 sequence: CASSLERSTDTQYF. The DNA of the CDR3 is TGTGCCAGCAGCTTGGAGCGGAGCACAGATACGCAGTATTTT.

The chain combines TRBV19 with TRBJ2-4; D is perhaps TRBD1 or TRBD2 (6 bases each). This CDR3 spans 13 amino acids. V lost 6 bases and J lost 8, with 14 bases in between. Looked up from germline, CDR1 is LNHDA and CDR2 is SQIVND (reference sequence). The CDR3 loop reads CASSLQGRHIQYF. DNA of the CDR3: TGTGCCAGTAGCCTGCAGGGGAGGCACATTCAGTACTTC.

This CDR3 is CASSLALWPGNTIYF. Written as DNA, the CDR3 is TGTGCCAGCAGCTTGGCCCTCTGGCCTGGAAACACCATATATTTT. The chain employs TRBV7-2 and TRBJ1-3; D is undetermined. CDR3 length: 15 amino acids. V gave up 3 bases and J gave up 2 bases, with 11 bases separating them. CDR1 SGHTA and CDR2 FQGNSA come from the germline V gene.

In nucleotides, the CDR3 is TGTGCCAGTAGTACCCCACGAGGCCACGGAGGAGCGGGAGGGGTTGAGCAGTTCTTC. Translation gives CASSTPRGHGGAGGVEQFF. This sequence joins TRBV19 and TRBJ2-1; the match to TRBD2 covers 10 bases. This CDR3 comprises 19 residues. Germline lookup yields CDR1 LNHDA and CDR2 SQIVND (reference sequence). V lost 4 bases and J lost 9; bases outside the gene matches: 21.

The chain links TRBV28 to TRBJ2-3; 8 nucleotides match TRBD2. V shed 5 bases, J shed 6 bases, and the junction held 16 bases outside the gene matches. CDR1 MDHEN and CDR2 SYDVKM come from the germline V gene. This CDR3 spans 17 amino acids. CDR3 loop: CASSRLTSGLQGDTQYF. In DNA, the CDR3 is TGTGCCAGCAGTCGTCTCACTAGCGGTCTCCAAGGGGATACGCAGTATTTT.

The chain links TRBV7-9 to TRBJ1-6; 8 bases line up with TRBD1. In germline, CDR1 is SEHNR, CDR2 FQNEAQ (reference sequence). The J segment lost 9 bases and the V segment lost 5 bases, leaving 9 bases of the junction unmatched. CDR3 length: 15 residues. CDR3 loop: CASSVSGGVSSPLHF. CDR3 sequence (DNA): TGTGCCAGCAGCGTTTCAGGGGGCGTATCTTCACCCCTCCACTTT. Full variable domain (remainder filled in from reference TRBV7-9 and TRBJ1-6): DTGVSQNPRHKITKRGQNVTFRCDPISEHNRLYWYRQTLGQGPEFLTYFQNEAQLEKSRLLSDRFSAERPKGSFSTLEIQRTEQGDSAMYLCASSVSGGVSSPLHFGNGTRLTVT.

This clone has more than one count but fewer than ten. This chain joins TRBV15 and TRBJ2-5; unclear D gene. The CDR3 spans 14 residues. The germline CDR1 and CDR2 sequences are LNHNV and YYDKDF (reference sequence). The V end lost 0 bases, the J end lost 2 bases, and 7 bases lay between the germline ends. In DNA form, the CDR3 reads TGTGCCACCAGCAGAGAGCCCAGGCAAGAGACCCAGTACTTC. Translation: CATSREPRQETQYF.

The rearrangement joins TRBV5-6 to TRBJ2-1; 12 bases agree with TRBD2. The CDR3 totals 18 residues. V shed 0 bases and J 10 bases; nucleotides not matched to a gene: 14. Germline V CDR1 and CDR2: SGHDT, YYEEEE. The CDR3 sequence: CASSLGLWSLAGGSEQFF. The CDR3 nucleotides are TGTGCCAGCAGCTTGGGTCTTTGGAGTCTAGCGGGAGGGTCGGAGCAGTTCTTC. Together with reference TRBV5-6 and TRBJ2-1, the CDR3 gives the full variable domain: DAGVTQSPTHLIKTRGQQVTLRCSPKSGHDTVSWYQQALGQGPQFIFQYYEEEERQRGNFPDRFSGHQFPNYSSELNVNALLLGDSALYLCASSLGLWSLAGGSEQFFGPGTRLTVL.

The chain has TRBV7-3 and TRBJ2-3; the D gene is possibly TRBD2 (5 bases). The CDR3 runs to 21 residues. V was shortened by 2 bases and J by 1 base, with 28 bases between the two germline ends. Germline assignment: CDR1 SGHTA and CDR2 FQGTGA. CDR3 loop: CASSLLGVRPASQIRTDTQYF. Written as DNA, the CDR3 is TGTGCCAGCAGCTTATTGGGAGTTCGGCCCGCCTCGCAGATTCGCACAGATACGCAGTATTTT.

A remark on this clone: One junction end does not reproduce the germline sequence, and a read error may be involved. The sample contains more than one DNA sequence encoding this CDR3. The gene calls are TRBV6-6 and TRBJ1-3; a possible D gene is TRBD1 (5 bases). Per the germline V gene, CDR1 is MNHNY and CDR2 is SVGAGI (reference sequence). The CDR3 extends over 15 amino acids. CDR3 sequence (DNA): TGTGCCAGCAGTTACGACAGCGTCTCTGGGAACACCATATATTTT. Protein: CASSYDSVSGNTIYF.

The chain joins TRBV6-6 to TRBJ2-1; D is uncertain. The V and J ends lost 6 bases and 9 bases respectively, with 6 bases between them. Germline V lookup: CDR1 MNHNY, CDR2 SVGAGI (reference sequence). The CDR3 has 10 amino acids. Here the CDR3 DNA reads TGTGCCAGCAGCCGTAGTGAGCAGTTCTTC. It translates to CASSRSEQFF.

This clone was observed once. V usage is TRBV6-4 and J usage is TRBJ2-3, with D possibly matching TRBD2 (5 bases). V dropped 4 bases and J dropped 5 bases, with 16 bases sitting between them. The CDR3 extends over 15 amino acids. Germline V CDR1 and CDR2: MRHNA, SNTAGT. CDR3 region: CASSVGGQSGDTQYF. CDR3 nucleotide sequence: TGTGCCAGCAGTGTGGGTGGGCAGAGCGGAGATACGCAGTATTTT.

The V call is TRBV7-2, the J call TRBJ2-6; D remains unclear. The CDR3 contains 16 residues. The germline V gene encodes CDR1 SGHTA and CDR2 FQGNSA. V was cut by 5 bases and J by 0 bases, with 11 bases left in between. The DNA of the CDR3 is TGTGCCAGCAGCCCCTTAACACCCTCTGGGGCCAACGTCCTGACTTTC. It encodes CASSPLTPSGANVLTF.

The chain combines TRBV7-3 with TRBJ1-1; D remains ambiguous. Germline loops: CDR1 SGHTA, CDR2 FQGTGA. With 2 bases removed from V and 7 bases from J, the gap between germline ends came to 14 bases. The CDR3 extends over 14 amino acids. CDR3 sequence (DNA): TGTGCCAGCAGCTTAGACGGGAACAGTAATGAAGCTTTCTTT. Encoded protein: CASSLDGNSNEAFF.

This clone was seen just once. This chain uses TRBV7-9 with TRBJ2-3; D gene ambiguous. The CDR3 loop spans 13 amino acids. Trimming removed 3 bases from V and 6 bases from J, with 10 bases in between. CDR1 and CDR2 from the germline V gene are SEHNR and FQNEAQ (reference sequence). CDR3 nucleotide sequence: TGTGCCAGCAGCTTGGGGTTGGAGGATACGCAGTATTTT. It encodes CASSLGLEDTQYF.